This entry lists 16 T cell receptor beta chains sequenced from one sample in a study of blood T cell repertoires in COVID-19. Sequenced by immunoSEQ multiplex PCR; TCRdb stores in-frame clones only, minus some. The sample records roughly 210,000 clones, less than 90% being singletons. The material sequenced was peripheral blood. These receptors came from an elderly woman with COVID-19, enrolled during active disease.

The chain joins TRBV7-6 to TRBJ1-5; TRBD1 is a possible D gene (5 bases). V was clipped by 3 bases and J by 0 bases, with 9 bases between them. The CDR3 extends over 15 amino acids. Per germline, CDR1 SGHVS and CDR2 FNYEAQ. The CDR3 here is CASSLGTDSNQPQHF. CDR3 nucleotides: TGTGCCAGCAGCTTGGGGACTGATAGCAATCAGCCCCAGCATTTT. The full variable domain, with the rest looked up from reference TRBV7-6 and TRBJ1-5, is GAGVSQSPRYKVTKRGQDVALRCDPISGHVSLYWYRQALGQGPEFLTYFNYEAQQDKSGLPNDRFSAERPEGSISTLTIQRTEQRDSAMYRCASSLGTDSNQPQHFGDGTRLSIL.

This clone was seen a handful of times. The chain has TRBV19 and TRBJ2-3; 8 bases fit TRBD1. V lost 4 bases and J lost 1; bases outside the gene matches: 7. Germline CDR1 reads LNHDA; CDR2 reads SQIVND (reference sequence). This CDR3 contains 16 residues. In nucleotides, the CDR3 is TGTGCCAGTAGTAAGAAAGGACAGGGAGGCACAGATACGCAGTATTTT. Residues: CASSKKGQGGTDTQYF.

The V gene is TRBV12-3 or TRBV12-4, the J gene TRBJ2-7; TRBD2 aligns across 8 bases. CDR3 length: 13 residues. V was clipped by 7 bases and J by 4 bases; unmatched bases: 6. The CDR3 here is CASTESGGYEQYF. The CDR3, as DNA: TGTGCCAGCACCGAATCGGGGGGGTACGAGCAGTACTTC.

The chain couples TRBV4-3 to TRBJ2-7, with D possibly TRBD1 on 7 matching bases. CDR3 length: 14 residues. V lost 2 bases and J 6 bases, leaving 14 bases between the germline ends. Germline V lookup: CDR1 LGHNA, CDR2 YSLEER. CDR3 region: CASSQQQGRGEQYF. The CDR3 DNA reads TGCGCCAGCAGCCAACAACAGGGGCGGGGCGAGCAGTACTTC.

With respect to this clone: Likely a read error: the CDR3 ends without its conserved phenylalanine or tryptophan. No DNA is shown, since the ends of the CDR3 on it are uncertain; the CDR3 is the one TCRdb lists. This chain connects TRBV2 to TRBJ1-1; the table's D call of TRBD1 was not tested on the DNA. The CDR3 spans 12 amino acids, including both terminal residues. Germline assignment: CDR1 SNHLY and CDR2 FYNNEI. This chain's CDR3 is CASSDTTDRGKL.

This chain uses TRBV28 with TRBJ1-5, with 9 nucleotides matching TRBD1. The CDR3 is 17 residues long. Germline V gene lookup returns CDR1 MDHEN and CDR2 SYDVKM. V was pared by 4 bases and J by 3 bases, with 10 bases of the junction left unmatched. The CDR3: CASSSPGTGRFNQPQHF. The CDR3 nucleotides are TGTGCCAGCAGTTCCCCCGGGACAGGGAGGTTCAATCAGCCCCAGCATTTT.

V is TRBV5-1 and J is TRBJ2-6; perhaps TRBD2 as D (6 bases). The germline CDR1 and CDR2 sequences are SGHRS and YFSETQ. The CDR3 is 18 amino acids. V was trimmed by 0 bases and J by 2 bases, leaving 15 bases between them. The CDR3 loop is CASSLALVSGAGANVLTF. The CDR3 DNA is TGCGCCAGCAGCTTGGCCTTGGTGTCGGGGGCTGGGGCCAACGTCCTGACTTTC.

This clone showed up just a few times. CDR3 loop: CASSPTTGGNYGYTF. The CDR3 nucleotides are TGCGCCAGCAGTCCGACAACAGGGGGGAACTATGGCTACACCTTC. The V call is TRBV5-1, the J call TRBJ1-2, with 8 bases aligning to TRBD1. Germline trimming cut 5 bases from V and 2 bases from J; bases unmatched to any gene: 8. The CDR3 extends over 15 amino acids. Germline-derived CDR1 and CDR2 are SGHRS and YFSETQ.

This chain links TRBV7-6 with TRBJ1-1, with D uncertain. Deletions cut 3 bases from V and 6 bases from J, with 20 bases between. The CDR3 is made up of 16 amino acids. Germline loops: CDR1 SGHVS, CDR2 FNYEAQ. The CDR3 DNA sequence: TGTGCCAGCAGCTTGGGAGCATCAGGCTCGGACTCTGAAGCTTTCTTT. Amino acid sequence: CASSLGASGSDSEAFF.

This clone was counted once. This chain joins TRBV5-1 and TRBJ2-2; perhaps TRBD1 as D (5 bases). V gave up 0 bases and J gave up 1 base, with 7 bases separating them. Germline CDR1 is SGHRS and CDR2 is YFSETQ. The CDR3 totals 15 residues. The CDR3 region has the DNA TGCGCCAGCAGCTTGGGACAGATGAACACCGGGGAGCTGTTTTTT. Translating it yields CASSLGQMNTGELFF.

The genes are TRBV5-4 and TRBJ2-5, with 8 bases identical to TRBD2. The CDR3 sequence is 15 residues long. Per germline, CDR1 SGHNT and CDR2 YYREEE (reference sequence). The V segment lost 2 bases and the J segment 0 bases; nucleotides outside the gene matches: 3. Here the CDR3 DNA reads TGTGCCAGCAGCTTTACGGGGGGGGACCAAGAGACCCAGTACTTC. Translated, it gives CASSFTGGDQETQYF.

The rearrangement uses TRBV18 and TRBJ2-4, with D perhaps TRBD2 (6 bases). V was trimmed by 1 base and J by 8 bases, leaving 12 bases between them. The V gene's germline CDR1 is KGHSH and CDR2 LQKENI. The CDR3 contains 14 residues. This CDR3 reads CASSPQRGGDIQYF. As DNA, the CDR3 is TGTGCCAGCTCACCACAACGGGGAGGCGACATTCAGTACTTC.

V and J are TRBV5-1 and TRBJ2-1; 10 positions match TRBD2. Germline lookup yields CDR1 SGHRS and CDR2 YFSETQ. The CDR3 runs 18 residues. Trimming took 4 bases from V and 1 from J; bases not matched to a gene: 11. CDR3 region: CASSVASGGAGSYNEQFF. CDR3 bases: TGCGCCAGCAGCGTCGCTAGCGGGGGTGCTGGTTCCTACAATGAGCAGTTCTTC.

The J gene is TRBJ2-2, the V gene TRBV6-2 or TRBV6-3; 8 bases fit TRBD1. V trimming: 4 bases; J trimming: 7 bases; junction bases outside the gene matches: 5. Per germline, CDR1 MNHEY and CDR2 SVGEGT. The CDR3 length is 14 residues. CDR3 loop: CASSSTGGHGELFF. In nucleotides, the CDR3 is TGTGCCAGCAGTTCCACAGGGGGTCACGGGGAGCTGTTTTTT.

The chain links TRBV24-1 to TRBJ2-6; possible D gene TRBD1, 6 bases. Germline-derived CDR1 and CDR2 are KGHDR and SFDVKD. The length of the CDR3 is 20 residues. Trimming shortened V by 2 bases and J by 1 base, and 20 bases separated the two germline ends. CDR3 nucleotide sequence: TGTGCCACCAGTGATTCATCTCCCCAGGGGATTGGTTCTGGGGCCAACGTCCTGACTTTC. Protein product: CATSDSSPQGIGSGANVLTF.

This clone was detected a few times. The CDR3 region is CASSLSSGTGRPYTGELFF. The CDR3 region has the DNA TGTGCCAGCAGCTTGTCGTCCGGGACAGGGAGGCCGTACACCGGGGAGCTGTTTTTT. The chain recombines TRBV7-6 with TRBJ2-2; 9 positions match TRBD1. The CDR3 spans 19 residues. V lost 3 bases to trimming and J lost 3 bases; unmatched junction nucleotides: 14. Germline CDR1 is SGHVS and CDR2 is FNYEAQ.